The clone carrying this TCR beta chain came up once. The data were taken from a study of blood T cell repertoires in COVID-19. In the study overall: Samples of COVID-19 (acute and convalescent) were obtained from the United States, Italy and Spain.

Source study methods: Estimates of nucleated cell counts were drawn from the amplification of reference gene primers. Data came from immunoSEQ multiplex PCR; TCRdb stores just in-frame clones and leaves some out. V, J and clone size are taken as reported in that table, and D and trimming were inferred from the DNA itself. Of around 620,000 clones in the sample, around 89% were seen once. Germline V lookup: CDR1 SGHRS, CDR2 YFSETQ. This CDR3 contains 13 residues. Trimming cost V 0 bases and J 6 bases, with 9 bases left between them. Sequenced: peripheral blood. The V gene is TRBV5-1, the J gene TRBJ1-2; D is unresolved. The source of this sequence is a woman between 18 and 29 years old with acute or convalescent COVID-19. CDR3: CASSLGRFNGYTF. In DNA form, the CDR3 reads TGCGCCAGCAGCTTGGGCAGGTTCAATGGCTACACCTTC.